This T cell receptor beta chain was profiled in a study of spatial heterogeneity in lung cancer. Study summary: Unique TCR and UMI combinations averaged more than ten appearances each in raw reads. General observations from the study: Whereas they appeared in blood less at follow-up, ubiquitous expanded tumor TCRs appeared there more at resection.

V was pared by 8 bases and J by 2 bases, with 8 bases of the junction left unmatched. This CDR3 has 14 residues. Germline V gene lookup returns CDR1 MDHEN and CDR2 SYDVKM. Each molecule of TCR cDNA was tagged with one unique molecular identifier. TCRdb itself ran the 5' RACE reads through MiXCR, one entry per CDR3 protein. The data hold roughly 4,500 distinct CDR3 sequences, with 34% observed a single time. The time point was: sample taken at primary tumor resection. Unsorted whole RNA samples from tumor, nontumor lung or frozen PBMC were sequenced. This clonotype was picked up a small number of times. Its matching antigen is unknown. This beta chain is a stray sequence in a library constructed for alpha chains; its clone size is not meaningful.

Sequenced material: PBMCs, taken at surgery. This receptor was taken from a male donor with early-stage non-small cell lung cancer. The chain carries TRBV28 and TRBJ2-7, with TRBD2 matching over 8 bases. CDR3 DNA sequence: TGTGCCAGCCTCGGGGGGGGCGCACCCTACGAGCAGTACTTC. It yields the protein CASLGGGAPYEQYF.